This TCR beta chain appears in the sequencing data of a study of PD-1 blockade in mismatch repair-deficient tumors. Study overall: Enrolled about 2013-2017, patients had progressing, pretreated mismatch repair-deficient cancers of 11 to 13 types. Study-wide results and caveats: Tumor-resident clones, often absent from pretreatment blood, expanded after pembrolizumab and then contracted.

In this sample, this clone turned up once. Its antigen is unidentified. Every patient had mismatch repair deficiency by PCR or immunohistochemistry. TCRs were sequenced from a few patients responding to pembrolizumab. Germline CDR1 PRHDT, CDR2 FYEKMQ (reference sequence). V trimming: 5 bases; J trimming: 2 bases; junction bases outside the gene matches: 5. CDR3 length: 14 residues. Assay: immunoSEQ multiplex PCR; the TCRdb copy retains only in-frame clones and omits some. The data show roughly 70,000 clones, around 73% seen once. The source material was peripheral blood, sampled 2 weeks after starting pembrolizumab. This clonotype was obtained from an adult with mismatch repair-deficient cancer. The rearrangement joins TRBV13 to TRBJ2-5; 7 bases agree with TRBD1. The CDR3 region has the DNA TGTGCCAGCAGCGGCAAGGGGGCGCAAGAGACCCAGTACTTC. It encodes CASSGKGAQETQYF.